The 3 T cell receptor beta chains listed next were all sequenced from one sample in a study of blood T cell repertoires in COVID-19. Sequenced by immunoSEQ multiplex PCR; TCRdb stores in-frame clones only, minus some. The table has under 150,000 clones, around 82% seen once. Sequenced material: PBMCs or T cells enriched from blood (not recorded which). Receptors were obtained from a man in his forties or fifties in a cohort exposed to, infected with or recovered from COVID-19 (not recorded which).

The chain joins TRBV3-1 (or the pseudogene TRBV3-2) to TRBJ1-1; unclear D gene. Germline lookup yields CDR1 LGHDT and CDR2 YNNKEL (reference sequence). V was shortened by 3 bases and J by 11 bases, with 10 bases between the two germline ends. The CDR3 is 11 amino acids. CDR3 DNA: TGTGCCAGCAGCCAGGGAGGGAAGGCTTTCTTT. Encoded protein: CASSQGGKAFF.

CDR3 residues: CASTRTFSSYNEQFF. The DNA for the CDR3 is TGTGCCAGCACCAGGACATTTAGCTCCTACAATGAGCAGTTCTTC. The V call is TRBV9, the J call TRBJ2-1, with D maybe TRBD1 (5 bases). The V and J ends lost 6 bases and 0 bases respectively, with 13 bases between them. The CDR3 covers 15 residues. Germline V gene lookup returns CDR1 SGDLS and CDR2 YYNGEE.

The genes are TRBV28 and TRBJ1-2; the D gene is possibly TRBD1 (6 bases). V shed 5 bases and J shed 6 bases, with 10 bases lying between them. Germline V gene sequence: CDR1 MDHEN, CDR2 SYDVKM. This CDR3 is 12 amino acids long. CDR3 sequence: CASSQGLDGYTF. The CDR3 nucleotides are TGTGCCAGCAGTCAGGGGTTGGATGGCTACACCTTC.